The 25 T cell receptor beta chains below all came from one sample that was sequenced in a study of cytomegalovirus exposure and HLA in healthy donors. It was with 60 Vbeta and 13 Jbeta primers that the PCR ran. The assay was immunoSEQ multiplex PCR, and TCRdb's table has in-frame clones only and misses some. The table includes approximately 97,000 clones, 65% to 85% detected once. Sequencing was done on a sample of PBMCs. Receptors originate from a man between 35 and 55 years old in good health and CMV-seropositive.

This chain uses TRBV25-1 with TRBJ1-2, with D possibly matching TRBD1 (6 bases). CDR1 and CDR2 (germline): MGHDK, SYGVNS. The CDR3 totals 14 residues. The V and J ends lost 3 bases and 3 bases respectively, with 11 bases between them. CDR3 region: CASSDRRQDYGYTF. In nucleotides, the CDR3 is TGTGCCAGCAGTGATCGGAGACAGGACTATGGCTACACCTTC.

The V call is TRBV5-5, the J call TRBJ1-5; D is perhaps TRBD1 (5 bases). The V gene's germline CDR1 is SGHKS and CDR2 YYEKEE (reference sequence). The CDR3 runs to 16 residues. Trimming took 1 base from V and 0 from J, leaving 11 bases between them. The CDR3 DNA reads as TGTGCCAGCAGCTTGAGGCAGGGCGATAGCAATCAGCCCCAGCATTTT. Protein sequence: CASSLRQGDSNQPQHF.

This chain links TRBV10-3 with TRBJ1-6; D is unresolved. V was cut by 0 bases and J by 7 bases, with 13 bases left in between. Germline V lookup: CDR1 ENHRY, CDR2 SYGVKD. The CDR3 sequence is 16 residues long. The CDR3 region is CAISESFPGRNSPLHF. As DNA, the CDR3 is TGTGCCATCAGTGAGTCTTTCCCGGGAAGGAATTCACCCCTCCACTTT.

This rearrangement joins TRBV5-1 to TRBJ1-1; TRBD1 might be the D (6 bases). CDR3 length: 15 amino acids. V lost 4 bases to trimming and J lost 1 base, with 14 bases between them. Germline assignment: CDR1 SGHRS and CDR2 YFSETQ. The DNA for the CDR3 is TGCGCCAGCAGCCCGCCAGCGGGGGCGAACACTGAAGCTTTCTTT. Translating it yields CASSPPAGANTEAFF.

This rearrangement joins TRBV5-1 to TRBJ2-3, with 12 bases lining up with TRBD2. The germline gives CDR1 SGHRS, CDR2 YFSETQ. J gave up 2 bases and V 4 bases, and 5 bases lay outside the gene matches. CDR3 length equals 16 residues. The CDR3 region is CASSRGLAGFTDTQYF. The CDR3 nucleotides read TGCGCCAGCAGCCGTGGACTAGCGGGATTCACAGATACGCAGTATTTT.

The chain links TRBV10-3 to TRBJ1-3, with a tentative D call TRBD1 (5 bases). V was pared by 5 bases and J by 5 bases, with 13 bases between. CDR3 length equals 14 residues. Germline-derived CDR1 and CDR2 are ENHRY and SYGVKD. CDR3 sequence reads: CAISPSTDRNTIYF. CDR3 nucleotides: TGTGCCATCAGTCCCTCGACAGATAGAAACACCATATATTTT.

This clone was recorded a few times. The rearrangement uses TRBV7-8 and TRBJ1-6, with TRBD1 as a possible D gene (5 bases). The germline V and J ends were trimmed by 1 base and 4 bases, with 20 bases remaining between them. Germline V gene sequence: CDR1 SGHVS, CDR2 FQNEAQ. The CDR3 covers 19 residues. The DNA of the CDR3 is TGTGCCAGCAGCTTAGTTCCAAGCCCAGCGGGGGATTATAATTCACCCCTCCACTTT. Translation gives CASSLVPSPAGDYNSPLHF.

This chain links TRBV6-6 with TRBJ2-7; TRBD2 is a possible D gene (5 bases). Trimming removed 4 bases from V and 0 bases from J, with 13 bases in between. CDR1 MNHNY and CDR2 SVGAGI come from the germline V gene (reference sequence). The CDR3 is 15 residues long. In DNA, the CDR3 is TGTGCCAGCAGTTCGACGGGAACCCGCTCCTACGAGCAGTACTTC. Translating it yields CASSSTGTRSYEQYF.

The chain employs TRBV5-6 and TRBJ1-1, with 7 bases matching TRBD1. The CDR3 is 15 residues long. Germline V gene lookup returns CDR1 SGHDT and CDR2 YYEEEE. V shed 5 bases, J shed 2 bases, and the junction held 9 bases outside the gene matches. The CDR3 loop is CASSYPGTANTEAFF. The CDR3 nucleotides are TGTGCCAGCAGTTACCCCGGGACAGCAAACACTGAAGCTTTCTTT.

The V and J genes are TRBV15 and TRBJ2-3; D possibly corresponds to TRBD2 (6 bases). The CDR3 spans 16 residues. From germline, CDR1 is LNHNV and CDR2 YYDKDF (reference sequence). The V gene lost 0 bases and the J gene lost 0 bases, with 10 bases spanning the gap. This CDR3 is CATSRERTISTDTQYF. CDR3 DNA: TGTGCCACCAGCAGAGAACGGACTATTAGCACAGATACGCAGTATTTT. Supplemented by reference TRBV15 and TRBJ2-3, the full variable domain reads DAMVIQNPRYQVTQFGKPVTLSCSQTLNHNVMYWYQQKSSQAPKLLFHYYDKDFNNEADTPDNFQSRRPNTSFCFLDIRSPGLGDTAMYLCATSRERTISTDTQYFGPGTRLTVL.

The chain couples TRBV28 to TRBJ1-5; D might be TRBD1 (5 bases). Deletions cut 8 bases from V and 4 bases from J, with 9 bases between. CDR1 is MDHEN and CDR2 is SYDVKM in the germline V gene. The CDR3 extends over 12 amino acids. This CDR3 reads CASGRVNQPQHF. For the CDR3, the DNA is TGTGCCAGCGGCAGGGTTAATCAGCCCCAGCATTTT.

This clone has just one count. The chain recombines TRBV2 with TRBJ1-2; D possibly corresponds to TRBD1 (5 bases). The V end lost 6 bases, the J end lost 2 bases, and 10 bases lay between the germline ends. The germline gives CDR1 SNHLY, CDR2 FYNNEI. CDR3 length: 13 amino acids. DNA for the CDR3: TGTGCCAGCAGCTCGGGACTGAACTATGGCTACACCTTC. Translating gives CASSSGLNYGYTF.

The chain links TRBV7-8 to TRBJ2-6, with D tentatively TRBD2 (6 bases). V shed 3 bases and J shed 1 base, with 19 bases lying between them. This CDR3 is built from 19 residues. Germline loops: CDR1 SGHVS, CDR2 FQNEAQ. CDR3 loop: CASSLSDGTLASGANVLTF. CDR3 in DNA: TGTGCCAGCAGCTTGTCAGACGGGACTCTAGCTTCTGGGGCCAACGTCCTGACTTTC.

This chain joins TRBV27 and TRBJ2-7; D is ambiguous. Trimming pared 6 bases from V and 0 bases from J, leaving 12 bases between. Per germline, CDR1 MNHEY and CDR2 SMNVEV (reference sequence). The CDR3 consists of 14 residues. CDR3 bases: TGTGCCAGCAGGACGACATCTTTCTCCTACGAGCAGTACTTC. The encoded protein is CASRTTSFSYEQYF.

The chain joins TRBV18 to TRBJ1-2, with D tentatively TRBD1 (5 bases). V was pared by 8 bases and J by 5 bases, with 18 bases between. This CDR3 has 14 residues. Germline V gene sequence: CDR1 KGHSH, CDR2 LQKENI. The CDR3 nucleotides are TGTGCCAGCCGCGCAGGGTGGGCTTCATATGGCTACACCTTC. This encodes CASRAGWASYGYTF.

The chain combines TRBV7-2 with TRBJ1-5; D is uncertain. V was shortened by 3 bases and J by 7 bases, with 7 bases between the two germline ends. This CDR3 region has 12 residues. Per the germline V gene, CDR1 is SGHTA and CDR2 is FQGNSA. CDR3 nucleotide sequence: TGTGCCAGCAGCTTTGGAGGACAGCCCCAGCATTTT. Translation: CASSFGGQPQHF. The entire variable domain, with the rest obtained from reference TRBV7-2 and TRBJ1-5, is as follows: GAGVSQSPSNKVTEKGKDVELRCDPISGHTALYWYRQSLGQGLEFLIYFQGNSAPDKSGLPSDRFSAERTGGSVSTLTIQRTQQEDSAVYLCASSFGGQPQHFGDGTRLSIL.

This rearrangement joins TRBV10-3 to TRBJ1-5; unclear D gene. Looked up from germline, CDR1 is ENHRY and CDR2 is SYGVKD. V was pared by 4 bases and J by 4 bases, with 11 bases between. The CDR3 extends over 14 amino acids. In DNA form, the CDR3 reads TGTGCCATCAGTGTGGCCGGCGGGAATCAGCCCCAGCATTTT. Its protein is CAISVAGGNQPQHF.

DNA of the CDR3: TGTGCCTGGAGTGTAACTCGGGCTGAAGCTTTCTTT. Translating gives CAWSVTRAEAFF. The chain joins TRBV30 to TRBJ1-1; D gene unclear. The CDR3 loop spans 12 amino acids. V was pared by 0 bases and J by 6 bases, with 8 bases between. Germline lookup yields CDR1 GTSNPN and CDR2 SVGIG (reference sequence).

J is TRBJ2-7 and V is TRBV28; D not resolved. Trimming pared 7 bases from V and 5 bases from J, leaving 21 bases between. Germline loops: CDR1 MDHEN, CDR2 SYDVKM. The CDR3 loop spans 15 amino acids. CDR3 amino acids: CASNPAGPQKDEQYF. In nucleotides, the CDR3 is TGTGCCAGCAATCCCGCAGGTCCACAGAAGGACGAGCAGTACTTC.

This chain connects TRBV6-5 to TRBJ1-4; no clear D. V gave up 6 bases and J gave up 8 bases, with 19 bases separating them. CDR1 and CDR2 from the germline V gene are MNHEY and SVGAGI. The CDR3 is 15 amino acids. The CDR3 loop is CASRPVGGLGEKLFF. CDR3 DNA sequence: TGTGCCAGCAGACCAGTGGGAGGTTTGGGCGAAAAACTGTTTTTT.

The chain combines TRBV7-9 with TRBJ1-1; no clear D. The CDR3 has 14 residues. Germline V CDR1 and CDR2: SEHNR, FQNEAQ (reference sequence). V was pared by 5 bases and J by 1 base, with 11 bases between. This CDR3 is CASSQMTSNTEAFF. CDR3 nucleotide sequence: TGTGCCAGCAGCCAGATGACATCGAACACTGAAGCTTTCTTT. The entire variable domain, with the rest obtained from reference TRBV7-9 and TRBJ1-1, is as follows: DTGVSQNPRHKITKRGQNVTFRCDPISEHNRLYWYRQTLGQGPEFLTYFQNEAQLEKSRLLSDRFSAERPKGSFSTLEIQRTEQGDSAMYLCASSQMTSNTEAFFGQGTRLTVV.

This rearrangement joins TRBV19 to TRBJ2-1; D is unresolved. Germline CDR1 LNHDA, CDR2 SQIVND (reference sequence). Trimming took off 1 base at V and 10 bases at J, with 11 bases between the two ends. The CDR3 is made up of 13 amino acids. CDR3 nucleotides: TGTGCCAGTAGTATAGCGAACAGTGGCGAGCAGTTCTTC. This gives the protein CASSIANSGEQFF. Full variable domain (rest looked up from reference TRBV19 and TRBJ2-1): DGGITQSPKYLFRKEGQNVTLSCEQNLNHDAMYWYRQDPGQGLRLIYYSQIVNDFQKGDIAEGYSVSREKKESFPLTVTSAQKNPTAFYLCASSIANSGEQFFGPGTRLTVL.

The chain combines TRBV6-1 with TRBJ2-4; D perhaps matches TRBD2 (5 bases). The CDR3 runs 15 residues. V was trimmed by 8 bases and J by 3 bases, leaving 17 bases between them. Germline V gene lookup returns CDR1 MNHNS and CDR2 SASEGT. CDR3 DNA: TGTGCCAGCCAGTGGGAGCGAGTGGGCAAAAACATTCAGTACTTC. It encodes CASQWERVGKNIQYF.

The table lists this clone with a few counts. The chain employs TRBV5-1 and TRBJ2-7; TRBD2 might be the D (5 bases). CDR1 SGHRS and CDR2 YFSETQ come from the germline V gene. This CDR3 has 15 residues. The V end lost 1 base, the J end lost 3 bases, and 14 bases lay between the germline ends. The CDR3 sequence is CASSLRLGENYEQYF. As DNA, the CDR3 is TGCGCCAGCAGCTTGCGTCTCGGGGAAAACTACGAGCAGTACTTC. The full variable domain, its missing parts supplied by reference TRBV5-1 and TRBJ2-7, is KAGVTQTPRYLIKTRGQQVTLSCSPISGHRSVSWYQQTPGQGLQFLFEYFSETQRNKGNFPGRFSGRQFSNSRSEMNVSTLELGDSALYLCASSLRLGENYEQYFGPGTRLTVT.

The chain is built from TRBV28 and TRBJ2-5, with D maybe TRBD2 (5 bases). From germline, CDR1 is MDHEN and CDR2 SYDVKM. The V end lost 8 bases, the J end lost 2 bases, and 9 bases lay between the germline ends. This CDR3 region has 12 residues. The chain's CDR3 is CASGGGQETQYF. The DNA for the CDR3 is TGTGCCAGCGGAGGCGGTCAAGAGACCCAGTACTTC.